The TCR beta chain described here comes from a study of early T cells in non-severe SARS-CoV-2 infection. Study-wide context: Chains from this unsorted whole-blood bulk RNA could not be paired.

A word on this clonotype: The target antigen is unknown.

Findings and limits, study-wide: Reliance on VDJdb matching favored anti-spike CD8 responses; private and CD4 specificities were missed.

TCRdb called the 5' RACE reads again in MiXCR, with one record for every CDR3 protein. The sample has some 36,000 distinct CDR3 sequences, under 7% seen once. Germline values: CDR1 SGHDT, CDR2 YYEEEE. The germline V and J ends were trimmed by 2 bases and 3 bases, with 2 bases remaining between them. The CDR3 extends over 12 amino acids. The sample was whole blood, taken at baseline. This clonotype was obtained from an adult who was a healthcare worker with PCR-confirmed SARS-CoV-2 infection or an uninfected control (not recorded which). The rearrangement uses TRBV5-6 and TRBJ1-4; D is unclear. The CDR3 DNA reads as TGTGCCAGCAGCTTTGCTAATGAAAAACTGTTTTTT. Translating it yields CASSFANEKLFF.